This T cell receptor beta chain was found in a study of human T cells and chemical hapten exposure (dated by TCRdb to 2020 to 2022). About the full investigation: For sensitization, 2% DPC in acetone was applied to a roughly 2 cm by roughly 2 cm area of upper inner arm skin. Blood was sampled from patients pre-sensitization (week 0) and at 2, 6 and about 24 weeks after DPC sensitization. Libraries were pooled for sequencing, and variation in per-sample TCR yields was attributed mainly to small differences in library volumes within the pool. Patch testing was performed on the upper back with Finn chambers containing 0.01% DPC, and the patch tests were scored after 6 days according to International Contact Dermatitis Research Group standards. In alopecia patients, the study followed how the peripheral blood TCR repertoire changed in vivo over primary and secondary sensitization to diphenylcyclopropenone (DPC), a hapten. Approximately 30 alopecia patients provided blood for TCR sequencing at one to four time points (pre-sensitization, 2, 6 and 24 weeks). Throughout the study period of around 25 weeks, patients also received therapeutic DPC doses to the scalp every week. The mostly female patient cohort included alopecia areata with under or over 50% scalp involvement, alopecia totalis and alopecia universalis. What the work shows at the level of the full study, not this receptor alone: Because all patients had alopecia, a presumed autoimmune disease, the immune response of the patients might differ from that of healthy individuals. Repeated subsampling changed both the strength of the expansion versus patch-test correlation and the threshold at which the correlation became significant. The number of PT1 expanded TCRs positively correlated with patch test score, significant at thresholds 8, 16 and 32 but not 4. The number of TCRs above 1 in 1000 frequency did not change with DPC sensitization; there was no evidence of global repertoire structure alterations. Significantly more large CDR3 similarity clusters were formed by expanded TCRs than by pre-sensitization or healthy control sets, consistent with antigen-driven responses.

The CDR3 sequence holds 14 residues, the cysteine and phenylalanine included. Of all the DNA, just the CDR3 is kept, 42 bases in frame from base 1. At the junction V is shortened by 0 bases and J by 4 bases, with 11 bases in between. From a lookup of the germline V gene, CDR1 and CDR2 are SGHRS and YFSETQ. What the treatment or condition label conveys for this sample: therapeutic diphenylcyclopropenone sensitization with weekly scalp DPC. At every patch-test visit, the blood draw took place before the patch test was put on. Eligible patients were aged 18 to 70, diagnosed with alopecia, deemed suitable for DPC therapy, and excluded if pregnant. Unfractionated whole blood was collected in Tempus Blood RNA tubes, and total RNA was extracted from that blood. Library preparation attached unique molecular identifiers to individual cDNA molecules for quantitative, reproducible TCR counting. Both TCR alpha and TCR beta chains were sequenced from each blood RNA sample. The published analysis was carried out like this. Samples had a median of approximately 93,000 TCRs, with a range from 23,224 to 690,600. The Decombinator software suite was used to annotate V, J and CDR3 in the TCR reads. To make PS versus PT1 abundance plots, every sample was subsampled to the same number of TCRs (28,000). TCRs were defined as expanded if absent before sensitization and observed at least eight times at the 2-week time point. TCRdb ran its own pipeline on the public reads, namely fastp trimming at Q25 and MiXCR clone calling, and kept in-frame beta chains. Each entry is one CDR3 protein sequence, shown with its most common DNA and genes. Here the V and J calls rest on TCRdb's processing, not on the authors' analysis. For this sample there are approximately 3,500 distinct CDR3 sequences; about 48% appear just once. The ten largest clonotypes hold approximately 5% of the sample.

A remark on this clonotype: What this receptor recognizes is not known. No base quality information exists; no much larger clone differs at one position.

The V and J segments used are TRBV5-1 and TRBJ2-7; TRBD1 is a weak D gene call, 7 bases matching. The specimen was whole blood, collected before DPC sensitization or 2, 6, or about 24 weeks after (not recorded which). The receptor's source is an adult with alopecia areata. Some clones in this sample may be carry-over from other donors' samples. This table probably holds off-target reads from a library built for another chain. The nucleotide sequence is given as TGCGCCAGCAGCTTGGGTCAGGGGGGATACGAGCAGTACTTC. The encoded protein is CASSLGQGGYEQYF.